A single sample gave rise to the 6 T cell receptor beta chains below, sequenced in a study of shared clonotypes between healthy human individuals. Libraries were prepared by immunoSEQ multiplex PCR; TCRdb keeps only in-frame clonotypes and omits some of them. Here the sample spans over a million clones, around 78% being singletons. Input material: memory CD4+ T cells from PBMCs. The subset is: CD45RA-negative fraction. The receptors come from a man younger than 35 in good health. Some clones in this sample may be carry-over from other donors' samples.

The chain's CDR3 is CASSGRVKTGIGEQFF. CDR3 coding DNA: TGTGCCAGCAGCGGCCGGGTGAAAACAGGAATCGGTGAGCAGTTCTTC. The chain is built from TRBV11-2 and TRBJ2-1; tentative D call: TRBD1 (5 bases). The V gene's germline CDR1 is SGHAT and CDR2 FQNNGV. The ends were cut back, 5 bases at V and 9 bases at J, with 23 bases in the middle. The CDR3 sequence is 16 residues long.

The chain combines TRBV27 with TRBJ1-1; the match to TRBD1 covers 7 bases. Germline assignment: CDR1 MNHEY and CDR2 SMNVEV (reference sequence). The CDR3 totals 18 residues. V dropped 5 bases and J dropped 0; count of bases not matched to a gene: 15. As DNA, the CDR3 is TGTGCCAGCAGTCTTAGGGGCCCGGGACAGACCCTGAACACTGAAGCTTTCTTT. It encodes CASSLRGPGQTLNTEAFF.

The chain links TRBV29-1 to TRBJ1-1; possibly TRBD1 for D (5 bases). This CDR3 has 12 amino acids. Trimming stripped 7 bases from V and 6 bases from J, with 15 bases between. Germline CDR1 reads SQVTM; CDR2 reads ANQGSEA. CDR3 amino acids: CSAVGGEAEAFF. The CDR3 nucleotides read TGCAGCGCGGTTGGGGGTGAGGCTGAAGCTTTCTTT.

This clone was detected once. The gene calls are TRBV5-6 and TRBJ2-5; perhaps TRBD1 as D (6 bases). Germline assignment: CDR1 SGHDT and CDR2 YYEEEE. This CDR3 spans 15 amino acids. Deletions cut 1 base from V and 5 bases from J, with 15 bases between. The CDR3 DNA reads TGTGCCAGCAGCTTGTGGGGGCCCCAAGGGGAGACCCAGTACTTC. Residues: CASSLWGPQGETQYF.

The V and J genes are TRBV5-5 and TRBJ2-5; TRBD1 aligns across 12 bases. Germline values: CDR1 SGHKS, CDR2 YYEKEE (reference sequence). The CDR3 runs to 18 residues. V lost 3 bases to trimming and J lost 3 bases; unmatched junction nucleotides: 12. The CDR3 sequence is CASSSGTGGVGRKETQYF. CDR3 bases: TGTGCCAGCAGCTCCGGGACAGGGGGCGTGGGCCGAAAAGAGACCCAGTACTTC.

J is TRBJ1-5 and V is TRBV5-1; TRBD1 matches at 7 bases. CDR3 length: 17 residues. The V gene's germline CDR1 is SGHRS and CDR2 YFSETQ. V was pared by 2 bases and J by 0 bases, with 8 bases of the junction left unmatched. The CDR3 sequence is CASSFPGTDYSNQPQHF. The CDR3 DNA reads TGCGCCAGCAGCTTCCCGGGGACAGATTATAGCAATCAGCCCCAGCATTTT. The full variable domain, completed using reference TRBV5-1 and TRBJ1-5, is KAGVTQTPRYLIKTRGQQVTLSCSPISGHRSVSWYQQTPGQGLQFLFEYFSETQRNKGNFPGRFSGRQFSNSRSEMNVSTLELGDSALYLCASSFPGTDYSNQPQHFGDGTRLSIL.